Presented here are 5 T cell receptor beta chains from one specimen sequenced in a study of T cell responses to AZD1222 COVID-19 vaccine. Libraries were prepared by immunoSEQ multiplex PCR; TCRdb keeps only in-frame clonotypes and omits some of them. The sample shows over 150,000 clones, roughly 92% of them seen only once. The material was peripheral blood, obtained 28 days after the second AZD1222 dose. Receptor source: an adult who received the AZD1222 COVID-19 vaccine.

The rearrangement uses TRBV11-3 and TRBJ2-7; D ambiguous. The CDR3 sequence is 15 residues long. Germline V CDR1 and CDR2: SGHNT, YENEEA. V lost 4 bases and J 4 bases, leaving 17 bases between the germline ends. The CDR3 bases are TGTGCCAGCAGCTCGTGGGAAATTCTTGGATACGAGCAGTACTTC. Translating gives CASSSWEILGYEQYF. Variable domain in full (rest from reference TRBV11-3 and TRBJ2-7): EAGVVQSPRYKIIEKKQPVAFWCNPISGHNTLYWYLQNLGQGPELLIRYENEEAVDDSQLPKDRFSAERLKGVDSTLKIQPAELGDSAVYLCASSSWEILGYEQYFGPGTRLTVT.

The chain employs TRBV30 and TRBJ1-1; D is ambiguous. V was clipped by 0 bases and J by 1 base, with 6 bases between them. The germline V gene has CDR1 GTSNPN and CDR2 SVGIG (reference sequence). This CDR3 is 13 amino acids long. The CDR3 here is CAWSVLQNTEAFF. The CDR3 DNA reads TGTGCCTGGAGTGTACTCCAGAACACTGAAGCTTTCTTT.

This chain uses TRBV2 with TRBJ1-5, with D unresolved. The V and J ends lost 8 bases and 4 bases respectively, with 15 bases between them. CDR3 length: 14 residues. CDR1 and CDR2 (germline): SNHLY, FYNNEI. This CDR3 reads CASEAGFGNQPQHF. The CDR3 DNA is TGTGCCAGCGAGGCGGGATTCGGGAATCAGCCCCAGCATTTT.

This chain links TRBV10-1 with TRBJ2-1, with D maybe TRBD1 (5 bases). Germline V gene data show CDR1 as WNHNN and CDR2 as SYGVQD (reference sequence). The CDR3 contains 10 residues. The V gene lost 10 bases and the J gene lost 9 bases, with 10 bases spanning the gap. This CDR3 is CAKIGVEQFF. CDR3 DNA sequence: TGCGCCAAGATAGGGGTTGAGCAGTTCTTC.

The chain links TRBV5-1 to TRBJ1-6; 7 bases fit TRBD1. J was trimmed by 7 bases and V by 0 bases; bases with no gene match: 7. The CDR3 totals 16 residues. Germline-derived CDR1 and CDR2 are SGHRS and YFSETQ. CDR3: CASSLAPTGLNSPLHF. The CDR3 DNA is TGCGCCAGCAGCTTGGCCCCGACAGGGTTAAATTCACCCCTCCACTTT.